Listed here are 31 T cell receptor beta chains from one sample, sequenced in a study of type 1 regulatory T cells. Their specific antigens are unknown. MiXCR was run by TCRdb on the reads, yielding one entry per CDR3 protein. The data contain tens of thousands of distinct CDR3 sequences, 62% of them singletons. Material for sequencing was cultured non-Tr1 T cells, either the whole culture or a sorted T cell fraction (not recorded which). The source of these receptors is a human donor in good health.

The chain couples TRBV2 to TRBJ2-6; D gene ambiguous. In germline, CDR1 is SNHLY, CDR2 FYNNEI. V was pared by 2 bases and J by 3 bases, with 17 bases between. The CDR3 loop spans 18 amino acids. Here the CDR3 DNA reads TGTGCCAGCAGTGAATCTGAGGCAGTTTCTGGTGGGGCCAACGTCCTGACTTTC. Protein: CASSESEAVSGGANVLTF.

The J gene is TRBJ2-7, the V gene TRBV29-1; the match to TRBD2 covers 7 bases. There are 14 residues in the CDR3. Trimming cost V 6 bases and J 0 bases; bases outside gene matches: 8. CDR1 and CDR2 from the germline V gene are SQVTM and ANQGSEA. CDR3 residues: CSVVSGPSSYEQYF. The CDR3 DNA sequence: TGCAGCGTGGTTAGCGGGCCGAGCTCCTACGAGCAGTACTTC.

CDR3 nucleotides: TGTGCCAGCAGTTTTGGGAAAATCTACGAGCAGTACTTC. Amino acid sequence: CASSFGKIYEQYF. The chain combines TRBV12-3 or TRBV12-4 with TRBJ2-7; no clear D. The germline V and J ends were trimmed by 3 bases and 3 bases, with 9 bases remaining between them. The CDR3 has 13 residues.

The chain links TRBV20-1 to TRBJ2-1; 16 nucleotides align to TRBD2. V gave up 4 bases and J gave up 9 bases; unmatched junction bases: 6. The CDR3 is made up of 15 amino acids. Germline V gives CDR1 DFQATT, CDR2 SNEGSKA (reference sequence). The CDR3 DNA reads TGCAGTGCTACGGGACTAGCGGGAGGGGTTGGTGAGCAGTTCTTC. Its protein is CSATGLAGGVGEQFF.

This clonotype was seen only a few times. This chain uses TRBV9 with TRBJ2-7, with unresolved D. In germline, CDR1 is SGDLS, CDR2 YYNGEE. The CDR3 extends over 14 amino acids. Trimming cost V 0 bases and J 3 bases, with 10 bases left between them. In DNA form, the CDR3 reads TGTGCCAGCAGCGTAGGTTTTGGCGGCTACGAGCAGTACTTC. This codes for CASSVGFGGYEQYF.

The chain recombines TRBV5-1 with TRBJ2-5; D possibly uses TRBD1 or TRBD2 (5 bases each). The V end lost 1 base, the J end lost 5 bases, and 12 bases lay between the germline ends. The CDR3 has 14 residues. CDR1 is SGHRS and CDR2 is YFSETQ in the germline V gene. CDR3 sequence (DNA): TGCGCCAGCAGCTTGACAGCCAGGGAGGAGACCCAGTACTTC. Translating gives CASSLTAREETQYF.

This clonotype came up a few times. This sequence joins TRBV7-9 and TRBJ1-1; TRBD1 matches 9 bases. The J segment lost 0 bases and the V segment lost 5 bases, leaving 1 base of the junction unmatched. The CDR3 covers 14 residues. From germline, CDR1 is SEHNR and CDR2 FQNEAQ (reference sequence). CDR3 coding DNA: TGTGCCAGCAGCCGGACAGGGGTGAACACTGAAGCTTTCTTT. Translation gives CASSRTGVNTEAFF.

The chain recombines TRBV6-1 with TRBJ2-3; no reliable D call. Germline CDR1 reads MNHNS; CDR2 reads SASEGT. The CDR3 covers 15 residues. V was shortened by 0 bases and J by 0 bases, with 7 bases between the two germline ends. DNA for the CDR3: TGTGCCAGCAGTGAAGCTATGGGGAGCACAGATACGCAGTATTTT. It yields the protein CASSEAMGSTDTQYF.

By sample share, this clonotype is medium-sized. The V call is TRBV3-1, the J call TRBJ1-3; D remains ambiguous. Looked up from germline, CDR1 is LGHDT and CDR2 is YNNKEL (reference sequence). The length of the CDR3 is 17 residues. V dropped 3 bases and J dropped 2 bases, with 17 bases sitting between them. The CDR3 DNA is TGTGCCAGCAGCCAGGATGAGGGCTTTTCCGCTGGAAACACCATATATTTT. Encoded protein: CASSQDEGFSAGNTIYF.

This clonotype was found a few times. The chain links TRBV5-1 to TRBJ2-6; unclear D gene. CDR3 length: 14 residues. Trimming pared 5 bases from V and 2 bases from J, leaving 8 bases between. Germline CDR1 reads SGHRS; CDR2 reads YFSETQ. The CDR3 sequence: CASSSLAGANVLTF. CDR3 DNA: TGCGCCAGCAGTTCCCTTGCTGGGGCCAACGTCCTGACTTTC.

The V gene is TRBV5-1, the J gene TRBJ2-7; 11 nucleotides agree with TRBD1. This CDR3 spans 16 amino acids. The ends lost 4 bases at V and 2 bases at J; junction bases unmatched: 8. Germline CDR1 reads SGHRS; CDR2 reads YFSETQ. The CDR3 region has the DNA TGCGCCAGCAGCCAAGGACAGGGGGCTTGGGCCTACGAGCAGTACTTC. Translated, it gives CASSQGQGAWAYEQYF. Full variable domain (missing parts from reference TRBV5-1 and TRBJ2-7): KAGVTQTPRYLIKTRGQQVTLSCSPISGHRSVSWYQQTPGQGLQFLFEYFSETQRNKGNFPGRFSGRQFSNSRSEMNVSTLELGDSALYLCASSQGQGAWAYEQYFGPGTRLTVT.

The table lists this clonotype with a count of one. This sequence joins TRBV9 and TRBJ2-2, with unresolved D. CDR1 SGDLS and CDR2 YYNGEE come from the germline V gene. The length of the CDR3 is 15 residues. Trimming took 0 bases from V and 4 from J, leaving 10 bases between them. CDR3 residues: CASSVGRVGTGELFF. Written as DNA, the CDR3 is TGTGCCAGCAGCGTAGGACGGGTAGGCACCGGGGAGCTGTTTTTT.

V and J are TRBV12-3 or TRBV12-4 and TRBJ1-1, with 9 bases that match TRBD1. The CDR3 contains 14 residues. The V gene end was trimmed by 7 bases and the J gene end by 5 bases; junction bases not matched to a gene: 8. The CDR3 bases are TGTGCCAGCAAAGGGACAGGGAGAAATACTGAAGCTTTCTTT. Translated, it gives CASKGTGRNTEAFF.

This clonotype was recorded once. The chain carries TRBV28 and TRBJ2-1; no reliable D call. This CDR3 region has 15 residues. Trimming shortened V by 3 bases and J by 10 bases, and 19 bases separated the two germline ends. CDR1 and CDR2 from the germline V gene are MDHEN and SYDVKM. The CDR3 region is CASSFDSGPKPEQFF. CDR3 bases: TGTGCCAGCAGTTTCGACTCCGGGCCTAAACCAGAGCAGTTCTTC.

This clonotype showed up just a few times. Germline and junction disagree at one end, which may indicate a read error. The chain links TRBV7-9 to TRBJ2-1; D is ambiguous. Germline V gene sequence: CDR1 SEHNR, CDR2 FQNEAQ (reference sequence). There are 13 residues in the CDR3. The chain's CDR3 is CASSLDAVDWYAF. CDR3 nucleotide sequence: TGTGCCAGCAGCTTAGATGCGGTAGACTGGTACGCCTTC.

The chain joins TRBV6-1 to TRBJ2-1; 7 bases are shared with TRBD2. CDR1 and CDR2 from the germline V gene are MNHNS and SASEGT. This CDR3 is built from 15 residues. After removal of 7 bases from V and 3 bases from J, the junction contained 9 bases not matched to a gene. CDR3 in amino acids: CASTARERNYNEQFF. The CDR3 DNA reads TGTGCCAGCACGGCGCGGGAGCGAAACTACAATGAGCAGTTCTTC.

This sequence joins TRBV7-8 and TRBJ2-1, with a weak D call TRBD2 (5 bases). V lost 3 bases to trimming and J lost 3 bases, with 9 bases between them. This CDR3 is built from 14 residues. The germline V gene has CDR1 SGHVS and CDR2 FQNEAQ. CDR3 sequence: CASSLRDYYNEQFF. CDR3 DNA: TGTGCCAGCAGCTTGAGAGACTACTACAATGAGCAGTTCTTC.

The chain uses TRBV2 and TRBJ2-5, with TRBD1 identical over 8 bases. The trim removed 6 bases at V and 4 bases at J, leaving 4 bases unmatched. CDR3 size: 13 residues. Germline V gene sequence: CDR1 SNHLY, CDR2 FYNNEI. CDR3 bases: TGTGCCAGCAGGGGACAGGTCGGAGAGACCCAGTACTTC. Protein: CASRGQVGETQYF.

The gene calls are TRBV3-1 and TRBJ2-2, with TRBD2 matching 11 bases. CDR3 length equals 20 residues. The germline V gene has CDR1 LGHDT and CDR2 YNNKEL (reference sequence). V gave up 6 bases and J gave up 2 bases; unmatched junction bases: 17. Here the CDR3 DNA reads TGTGCCAGCAGTCTCACTAGCGGGAGTCGGAAAATAAGTAACACCGGGGAGCTGTTTTTT. This translates into CASSLTSGSRKISNTGELFF.

The chain joins TRBV6-5 to TRBJ2-7; 8 bases are shared with TRBD1. From germline, CDR1 is MNHEY and CDR2 SVGAGI. V lost 5 bases to trimming and J lost 7 bases; unmatched junction nucleotides: 4. CDR3 length: 12 residues. CDR3 amino acids: CASSGQGREQYF. The CDR3 nucleotides are TGTGCCAGCAGTGGACAGGGAAGGGAGCAGTACTTC.

This clonotype was picked up a small number of times. The chain recombines TRBV18 with TRBJ1-6; a possible D gene is TRBD1 (6 bases). The CDR3 runs to 16 residues. The V and J ends lost 3 bases and 0 bases respectively, with 9 bases between them. In germline, CDR1 is KGHSH, CDR2 LQKENI. CDR3 nucleotides: TGTGCCAGCTCACCTACAGGGAGCTCCTATAATTCACCCCTCCACTTT. Its translation: CASSPTGSSYNSPLHF.

The sample holds a few counts of this clonotype. V gene TRBV5-1 combines with J gene TRBJ2-2, with 9 bases that match TRBD2. Germline lookup yields CDR1 SGHRS and CDR2 YFSETQ. The CDR3 contains 15 residues. The V gene end was trimmed by 3 bases and the J gene end by 3 bases; junction bases not matched to a gene: 3. The CDR3 spells CASSSGLADTGELFF. In nucleotides, the CDR3 is TGCGCCAGCAGCTCGGGACTAGCCGACACCGGGGAGCTGTTTTTT.

The table lists this clonotype with a few counts. The rearrangement uses TRBV20-1 and TRBJ2-7; D ambiguous. V lost 5 bases to trimming and J lost 6 bases, with 17 bases between them. The CDR3 is made up of 13 amino acids. CDR1 is DFQATT, CDR2 SNEGSKA, per germline (reference sequence). This CDR3 is CSAQDGPWAEQYF. CDR3 DNA sequence: TGCAGTGCTCAGGACGGACCGTGGGCCGAGCAGTACTTC.

The chain links TRBV20-1 to TRBJ2-1; 10 bases agree with TRBD2. Germline loops: CDR1 DFQATT, CDR2 SNEGSKA (reference sequence). The V and J ends lost 0 bases and 5 bases, in that order; junction bases with no gene match: 10. The CDR3 consists of 17 residues. The CDR3 region has the DNA TGCAGTGCTAGAGATTTTCTAGCGGGAGTACGTAACAATGAGCAGTTCTTC. It is translated as CSARDFLAGVRNNEQFF.

V is TRBV19 and J is TRBJ1-1; D unresolved. The V and J ends lost 5 bases and 0 bases respectively, with 10 bases between them. The CDR3 contains 14 residues. The germline gives CDR1 LNHDA, CDR2 SQIVND (reference sequence). For the CDR3, the DNA is TGTGCCAGTAGTGTAAAGGCTATGAACACTGAAGCTTTCTTT. It encodes CASSVKAMNTEAFF.

The V and J genes are TRBV5-1 and TRBJ2-4, with 9 bases matching TRBD2. There are 17 residues in the CDR3. V shed 1 base and J 3 bases; nucleotides not matched to a gene: 8. Germline CDR1 reads SGHRS; CDR2 reads YFSETQ. The CDR3 sequence: CASSLLGGRALKNIQYF. In DNA, the CDR3 is TGCGCCAGCAGCTTGTTAGGCGGGAGGGCCCTCAAAAACATTCAGTACTTC.

The chain employs TRBV20-1 and TRBJ2-5; TRBD1 matches at 7 bases. The CDR3 totals 19 residues. Germline-derived CDR1 and CDR2 are DFQATT and SNEGSKA (reference sequence). V dropped 6 bases and J dropped 0; count of bases not matched to a gene: 22. In nucleotides, the CDR3 is TGCAGTGCGAACGCACCCCCCCAAATGACAGGGCGGTACCAAGAGACCCAGTACTTC. Protein: CSANAPPQMTGRYQETQYF.

Relative to its sample, this clonotype is medium-sized. This rearrangement joins TRBV6-1 to TRBJ2-1; 7 nucleotides line up with TRBD2. The CDR3 runs to 15 residues. CDR1 MNHNS and CDR2 SASEGT come from the germline V gene. Trimming cost V 0 bases and J 1 base; bases outside gene matches: 0. The DNA for the CDR3 is TGTGCCAGCAGTGAAGCGGGAGGGTCCTACAATGAGCAGTTCTTC. It encodes CASSEAGGSYNEQFF.

This clonotype has a handful of counts. The V gene is TRBV11-2, the J gene TRBJ2-2; D might be TRBD1 (5 bases). The CDR3 runs 14 residues. The germline V and J ends were trimmed by 3 bases and 7 bases, with 12 bases remaining between them. Germline V lookup: CDR1 SGHAT, CDR2 FQNNGV. The CDR3 region has the DNA TGTGCCAGCAGCTTGGGGCGCTGGGGCGGGGAGCTGTTTTTT. It yields the protein CASSLGRWGGELFF.

The V gene is TRBV20-1, the J gene TRBJ2-7, with D perhaps matching TRBD1 (6 bases). Trimming removed 6 bases from V and 2 bases from J, with 17 bases in between. Germline CDR1 and CDR2: DFQATT and SNEGSKA (reference sequence). The CDR3 is made up of 14 amino acids. CDR3 DNA sequence: TGCAGTGCCAAGCACGTCAGGGGTCCCTACGAGCAGTACTTC. Residues: CSAKHVRGPYEQYF.

V and J are TRBV4-3 and TRBJ1-1; D is uncertain. The V gene lost 2 bases and the J gene lost 8 bases, with 12 bases spanning the gap. The CDR3 length is 13 residues. The germline gives CDR1 LGHNA, CDR2 YSLEER. This CDR3 reads CASSQTARQEAFF. The DNA for the CDR3 is TGCGCCAGCAGCCAAACAGCGCGACAAGAAGCTTTCTTT.